These 18 T cell receptor beta chains were sequenced from one sample in a study of T cell responses to AZD1222 COVID-19 vaccine. The repertoire was sequenced with immunoSEQ multiplex PCR; TCRdb's copy has only in-frame clones and lacks some. The repertoire holds 150,000 to 200,000 clones, with about 89% as singletons. Material: peripheral blood, obtained on day 0 of MenACWY control vaccination. These receptors came from an adult in good health.

This chain joins TRBV5-1 and TRBJ1-1; D perhaps matches TRBD1 (5 bases). Trimming pared 4 bases from V and 1 base from J, leaving 8 bases between. Germline V lookup: CDR1 SGHRS, CDR2 YFSETQ. CDR3 length: 13 amino acids. CDR3 DNA sequence: TGCGCCAGCAGCCAGACAGAGAACACTGAAGCTTTCTTT. It specifies CASSQTENTEAFF.

This chain links TRBV28 with TRBJ1-5; 11 bases are shared with TRBD1. Trimming removed 4 bases from V and 2 bases from J; junction bases left unmatched: 10. Germline CDR1 reads MDHEN; CDR2 reads SYDVKM. CDR3 length: 18 residues. This chain's CDR3 is CASSSGTGGIIGNQPQHF. The CDR3 region has the DNA TGTGCCAGCAGTTCCGGGACAGGGGGGATTATTGGCAATCAGCCCCAGCATTTT.

The chain recombines TRBV7-2 with TRBJ1-2; D is unclear. V dropped 2 bases and J dropped 3 bases, with 10 bases sitting between them. Germline CDR1 is SGHTA and CDR2 is FQGNSA. The CDR3 is 14 residues long. CDR3: CASSLTPSYYGYTF. The CDR3 DNA follows: TGTGCCAGCAGCTTAACCCCCTCGTACTATGGCTACACCTTC.

This chain uses TRBV24-1 with TRBJ1-5; no reliable D call. Trimming removed 6 bases from V and 6 bases from J, with 11 bases in between. There are 13 residues in the CDR3. Germline CDR1 KGHDR, CDR2 SFDVKD. The CDR3 here is CATSSYHGQPQHF. The CDR3 nucleotides read TGTGCCACCAGTTCGTATCACGGTCAGCCCCAGCATTTT.

The V and J genes are TRBV9 and TRBJ2-2; the D is unclear. V was pared by 0 bases and J by 7 bases, with 16 bases between. Germline loops: CDR1 SGDLS, CDR2 YYNGEE. CDR3 length: 16 residues. DNA for the CDR3: TGTGCCAGCAGCGTAGGAGTGGCGAGTGGCAGCGGGGAGCTGTTTTTT. Protein product: CASSVGVASGSGELFF.

CDR3 amino acids: CASKGTGWGEKLFF. The CDR3 DNA is TGTGCCAGCAAAGGGACAGGATGGGGTGAAAAACTGTTTTTT. The J gene is TRBJ1-4, the V gene TRBV2; 8 nucleotides match TRBD1. The length of the CDR3 is 14 residues. CDR1 and CDR2 from the germline V gene are SNHLY and FYNNEI. The junction had 8 bases not matched to a gene; V was cut back by 7 bases and J by 7 bases.

V gene TRBV12-3 or TRBV12-4 combines with J gene TRBJ1-1, with D hard to call. The CDR3 sequence is 13 residues long. Trimming pared 7 bases from V and 4 bases from J, leaving 13 bases between. CDR3 sequence (DNA): TGTGCCAGCAAACCTACGGACGGCACTGAAGCTTTCTTT. Translating gives CASKPTDGTEAFF.

Concerning this clone itself: The junction departs from the called germline gene at one end, perhaps through a read error. The CDR3 here is CASSLRRDLTDEQFF. DNA of the CDR3: TGTGCTAGCAGCTTACGCCGGGACTTAACGGATGAGCAGTTCTTC. This chain joins TRBV7-7 and TRBJ2-1; TRBD2 might be the D (6 bases). Per germline, CDR1 SSHAT and CDR2 FNYEAQ (reference sequence). The CDR3 has 15 amino acids.

V usage is TRBV4-1 and J usage is TRBJ1-1; 7 nucleotides match TRBD1. Per germline, CDR1 MGHRA and CDR2 YSYEKL. The CDR3 covers 16 residues. J lost 1 base, V lost 0 bases, and 5 bases had no gene match. The CDR3: CASSQDPGQTNTEAFF. The DNA for the CDR3 is TGCGCCAGCAGCCAAGACCCGGGACAGACGAACACTGAAGCTTTCTTT.

This clone has a single count. V is TRBV5-4 and J is TRBJ2-5, with TRBD1 as a possible D gene (6 bases). Per germline, CDR1 SGHNT and CDR2 YYREEE (reference sequence). V gave up 4 bases and J gave up 5 bases, with 18 bases separating them. The CDR3 is made up of 15 amino acids. The DNA of the CDR3 is TGTGCCAGCAGCCTTGTGATGGACAGAGGGGAGACCCAGTACTTC. This encodes CASSLVMDRGETQYF.

This sequence joins TRBV11-2 and TRBJ2-5, with unresolved D. Trimming shortened V by 5 bases and J by 4 bases, and 17 bases separated the two germline ends. This CDR3 is 15 amino acids long. Germline V gene data show CDR1 as SGHAT and CDR2 as FQNNGV. CDR3 residues: CASSNRHQGGETQYF. The CDR3 DNA reads as TGTGCCAGCAGCAATCGACACCAAGGCGGAGAGACCCAGTACTTC.

The CDR3 nucleotides read TGTGCCAGTAGTATAGCAGGGTACAGCCCTGAAAAACTGTTTTTT. Translating it yields CASSIAGYSPEKLFF. The chain is built from TRBV19 and TRBJ1-4, with D tentatively TRBD1 (5 bases). Germline CDR1 and CDR2: LNHDA and SQIVND (reference sequence). V shed 1 base and J shed 7 bases, with 13 bases lying between them. The CDR3 extends over 15 amino acids.

The chain has TRBV14 and TRBJ2-7; D may be TRBD2 (5 bases). From germline, CDR1 is SGHDN and CDR2 FVKESK. V shed 4 bases and J shed 4 bases, with 29 bases lying between them. The CDR3 has 19 amino acids. In DNA form, the CDR3 reads TGTGCCAGCAGCCTCGACGGTTTCAGTTTAGGGCTAGCTAGGTACGAGCAGTACTTC. This encodes CASSLDGFSLGLARYEQYF.

This chain joins TRBV30 and TRBJ1-3; D gene unclear. V lost 0 bases to trimming and J lost 0 bases, with 12 bases between them. In germline, CDR1 is GTSNPN, CDR2 SVGIG (reference sequence). The CDR3 is 16 amino acids. Here the CDR3 DNA reads TGTGCCTGGAGTGTCGGCCCGCCGAGCTCTGGAAACACCATATATTTT. Its translation: CAWSVGPPSSGNTIYF.

The V gene is TRBV9, the J gene TRBJ1-1; no definite D call. Per germline, CDR1 SGDLS and CDR2 YYNGEE. The CDR3 is 15 amino acids. The germline V and J ends were trimmed by 1 base and 1 base, with 11 bases remaining between them. CDR3: CASSVRGSGNTEAFF. Here the CDR3 DNA reads TGTGCCAGCAGCGTACGAGGCAGCGGGAACACTGAAGCTTTCTTT.

Judged by abundance, this clone is medium-sized (0.01 to 0.1%). This chain links TRBV6-2 or TRBV6-3 with TRBJ1-6; 7 bases map to TRBD1. The V segment lost 2 bases and the J segment 9 bases; nucleotides outside the gene matches: 4. Germline V gene lookup returns CDR1 MNHEY and CDR2 SVGEGT. This CDR3 has 14 residues. CDR3 bases: TGTGCCAGCAGTTACGGACAGGAGGGTTCACCCCTCCACTTT. It encodes CASSYGQEGSPLHF.

The chain couples TRBV4-1 to TRBJ1-3; the D is unclear. This CDR3 is built from 14 residues. Trimming stripped 4 bases from V and 3 bases from J, with 10 bases between. Germline CDR1 is MGHRA and CDR2 is YSYEKL. CDR3 residues: CASSPASVGNTIYF. Written as DNA, the CDR3 is TGCGCCAGCAGCCCTGCGAGTGTTGGAAACACCATATATTTT.

This clone was counted between two and nine times. CDR3 region: CASSIQRPSNQPQHF. The CDR3 DNA is TGTGCCAGTAGTATACAGCGACCCAGCAATCAGCCCCAGCATTTT. This chain uses TRBV19 with TRBJ1-5; no firm D call. Germline V lookup: CDR1 LNHDA, CDR2 SQIVND (reference sequence). Trimming pared 2 bases from V and 1 base from J, leaving 9 bases between. The CDR3 length is 15 residues.